Below are 5 T cell receptor beta chains sequenced from a single sample in a study of identical twins. MiXCR, run by TCRdb on the 5' RACE reads, gives a single entry per CDR3 protein. This table has hundreds of thousands of distinct CDR3 sequences, 5.5% to 7% appearing once. The data also belong to a second study, concerning yellow fever vaccine responses in identical twins.

The sequenced sample consisted of memory (CD45RO+) T cells sorted from blood. These receptors were taken from a woman aged 18 to 35 in good health.

This clonotype is judged medium-sized. This CDR3 reads CASSFRREMNTEAFF. CDR3 sequence (DNA): TGTGCCAGCAGTTTTCGCCGAGAGATGAACACTGAAGCTTTCTTT. The chain links TRBV12-3 or TRBV12-4 to TRBJ1-1; D call uncertain. The CDR3 runs 15 residues. V dropped 3 bases and J dropped 0 bases, with 11 bases sitting between them.

This clonotype was detected only a few times. J is TRBJ2-1 and V is TRBV4-1; tentatively, D is TRBD2 (5 bases). The CDR3 contains 15 residues. V was pared by 1 base and J by 8 bases, with 15 bases between. Per the germline V gene, CDR1 is MGHRA and CDR2 is YSYEKL. CDR3 sequence reads: CASSQGRSVGDEQFF. The CDR3 DNA reads TGCGCCAGCAGCCAAGGACGTAGCGTCGGGGATGAGCAGTTCTTC.

This clonotype was seen only a few times. This chain connects TRBV15 to TRBJ2-1; TRBD2 matches at 7 bases. Trimming cost V 0 bases and J 0 bases; bases outside gene matches: 5. The CDR3 totals 17 residues. Looked up from germline, CDR1 is LNHNV and CDR2 is YYDKDF (reference sequence). The CDR3 spells CATSRDWGGSSYNEQFF. The CDR3 nucleotides are TGTGCCACCAGCAGAGATTGGGGCGGGAGCTCCTACAATGAGCAGTTCTTC.

This clonotype showed up many times. V is TRBV7-8 and J is TRBJ2-5, with D maybe TRBD1 (5 bases). V lost 2 bases and J 2 bases, leaving 15 bases between the germline ends. The CDR3 loop spans 16 amino acids. The germline V gene encodes CDR1 SGHVS and CDR2 FQNEAQ. In DNA, the CDR3 is TGTGCCAGCAGCTTAATGATTGGGGCAGGACAAGAGACCCAGTACTTC. This sequence encodes CASSLMIGAGQETQYF.

This clonotype was seen only a few times. The chain joins TRBV5-1 to TRBJ2-5; D is unresolved. Germline loops: CDR1 SGHRS, CDR2 YFSETQ. V shed 3 bases and J shed 1 base, with 10 bases lying between them. The CDR3 covers 14 residues. As DNA, the CDR3 is TGCGCCAGCAGCTCTACGCCAGCCCAAGAGACCCAGTACTTC. Residues: CASSSTPAQETQYF. Using reference TRBV5-1 and TRBJ2-5 for the parts outside the CDR3, the full variable domain is KAGVTQTPRYLIKTRGQQVTLSCSPISGHRSVSWYQQTPGQGLQFLFEYFSETQRNKGNFPGRFSGRQFSNSRSEMNVSTLELGDSALYLCASSSTPAQETQYFGPGTRLLVL.